The 2 T cell receptor beta chains given below trace back to one sample, sequenced in a study of beta chain features in type 1 diabetes. The investigators reverse transcribed all of the isolated RNA, so they sequenced expressed TCRB transcripts. Profiled with immunoSEQ multiplex PCR; TCRdb holds only in-frame clones, not every one. The sample yields 810,000 or so clones, 15% to 20% seen once. Material for sequencing was naive CD4+ T cells from blood. These receptors were collected from a woman between 18 and 29 years old in good health.

The chain employs TRBV5-6 and TRBJ2-7; maybe TRBD1 (6 bases). V was cut by 4 bases and J by 1 base, with 12 bases left in between. In germline, CDR1 is SGHDT, CDR2 YYEEEE. This CDR3 has 14 amino acids. CDR3 loop: CASSDPGQSYEQYF. CDR3 sequence (DNA): TGTGCCAGCAGCGACCCGGGACAATCCTACGAGCAGTACTTC.

The J gene is TRBJ1-2, the V gene TRBV23-1; maybe TRBD1 (6 bases). TRBV23-1 is annotated as an ORF whose role is uncertain. V was trimmed by 5 bases and J by 4 bases, leaving 17 bases between them. The CDR3 is made up of 15 amino acids. The CDR3 here is CASSKTYRDFYGYTF. The CDR3, as DNA: TGCGCCAGCAGTAAAACATACAGGGATTTCTATGGCTACACCTTC.